This entry lists 9 T cell receptor beta chains sequenced from one sample in a study of blood T cell repertoires in COVID-19. Only in-frame clones appear in the TCRdb table, and some are missing; sequencing was by immunoSEQ multiplex PCR. The table lists a few hundred thousand clones, approximately 85% of them singletons. Sequencing used peripheral blood. The receptors come from a human donor in a cohort sampled during active COVID-19.

The V gene is TRBV29-1, the J gene TRBJ1-3, with D hard to call. The CDR3 runs to 12 residues. Germline V gives CDR1 SQVTM, CDR2 ANQGSEA. The V end was cut by 3 bases, the J end by 0 bases, with 3 bases between. CDR3 sequence reads: CSVESSGNTIYF. For the CDR3, the DNA is TGCAGCGTTGAGAGCTCTGGAAACACCATATATTTT.

The V gene is TRBV25-1, the J gene TRBJ2-2; 7 bases map to TRBD2. This CDR3 region has 14 residues. J was trimmed by 4 bases and V by 3 bases; bases with no gene match: 2. Germline V gene data show CDR1 as MGHDK and CDR2 as SYGVNS. CDR3 nucleotides: TGTGCCAGCAGTGAGACGGGGGGCACCGGGGAGCTGTTTTTT. This gives the protein CASSETGGTGELFF.

The chain carries TRBV5-1 and TRBJ1-3; a possible D gene is TRBD1 (6 bases). The V and J ends lost 2 bases and 3 bases respectively, with 18 bases between them. This CDR3 has 17 amino acids. Germline V gene data show CDR1 as SGHRS and CDR2 as YFSETQ. The CDR3 DNA reads TGCGCCAGCAGCTTCCTTCCTCGACAGGCCGATGGAAACACCATATATTTT. Its translation: CASSFLPRQADGNTIYF.

The chain couples TRBV2 to TRBJ1-6, with D possibly TRBD1 on 6 matching bases. Germline V gene sequence: CDR1 SNHLY, CDR2 FYNNEI. The CDR3 sequence is 15 residues long. V shed 9 bases and J shed 10 bases, with 22 bases lying between them. CDR3 in amino acids: CASRKQDRGNSPLHF. Here the CDR3 DNA reads TGTGCCAGTAGAAAACAGGACAGAGGAAACTCACCCCTCCACTTT.

The V call is TRBV10-2, the J call TRBJ2-7; a possible D gene is TRBD2 (6 bases). Germline-derived CDR1 and CDR2 are WSHSY and SAAADI. V shed 8 bases and J shed 3 bases, with 8 bases lying between them. This CDR3 is built from 11 residues. CDR3 nucleotide sequence: TGCGCCAGCGGGACTGACTACGAGCAGTACTTC. Amino acids: CASGTDYEQYF.

This clone was observed a handful of times. J is TRBJ1-2 and V is TRBV19, with D perhaps matching TRBD1 (6 bases). The CDR3 loop spans 12 amino acids. Trimming removed 6 bases at V and 8 bases at J, with 13 bases between. Germline CDR1 LNHDA, CDR2 SQIVND (reference sequence). The CDR3, as DNA: TGTGCCAGTAGGCTTCAGACAGGCGGCTACACCTTC. Its translation is CASRLQTGGYTF.

This rearrangement joins TRBV7-9 to TRBJ1-1, with D unclear. The CDR3 is made up of 14 amino acids. V gave up 6 bases and J gave up 4 bases, with 15 bases separating them. Germline loops: CDR1 SEHNR, CDR2 FQNEAQ (reference sequence). CDR3 sequence: CASRLMAESTEAFF. CDR3 nucleotide sequence: TGTGCCAGCAGGCTAATGGCGGAGTCCACTGAAGCTTTCTTT.

The chain couples TRBV29-1 to TRBJ1-4; weak D call: TRBD1 (6 bases). V shed 6 bases and J shed 8 bases, with 10 bases lying between them. Germline loops: CDR1 SQVTM, CDR2 ANQGSEA. CDR3 length equals 11 residues. CDR3 sequence (DNA): TGCAGCGTACATCAGGGGGAAAAACTGTTTTTT. It encodes CSVHQGEKLFF.

V usage is TRBV30 and J usage is TRBJ1-1; TRBD1 is a possible D gene (5 bases). V lost 0 bases and J 6 bases, leaving 14 bases between the germline ends. The germline CDR1 and CDR2 sequences are GTSNPN and SVGIG (reference sequence). The CDR3 totals 14 residues. The CDR3 DNA is TGTGCCTGGAGTGTAGTTCAGGGTCTCTCTGAAGCTTTCTTT. It codes for CAWSVVQGLSEAFF.